The 23 T cell receptor beta chains below all came from one sample that was sequenced in a study of shared T cell receptors in the human thymus. Data came from immunoSEQ multiplex PCR; TCRdb stores just in-frame clones and leaves some out. The data contain over 450,000 clones, about 80% of them singletons. These data were also filed under a second study, of human thymus T cells.

The sample consisted of thymocytes. These receptors were taken from a boy under two years old with a congenital heart defect.

The chain recombines TRBV5-1 with TRBJ1-5; D is perhaps TRBD1 (6 bases). The V gene lost 0 bases and the J gene lost 8 bases, with 12 bases spanning the gap. Germline lookup yields CDR1 SGHRS and CDR2 YFSETQ. The CDR3 spans 14 residues. CDR3 sequence: CASSLDRTEKPQHF. The CDR3 DNA reads TGCGCCAGCAGCTTGGACAGGACAGAAAAGCCCCAGCATTTT.

The chain has TRBV4-1 and TRBJ2-5; D is perhaps TRBD2 (6 bases). The germline V gene has CDR1 MGHRA and CDR2 YSYEKL. Deletions cut 2 bases from V and 5 bases from J, with 18 bases between. The CDR3 covers 16 residues. The CDR3 is CASSQSHRPGRETQYF. CDR3 coding DNA: TGCGCCAGCAGCCAATCGCACCGCCCAGGGAGGGAGACCCAGTACTTC.

The gene calls are TRBV5-6 and TRBJ1-1, with 8 bases that match TRBD1. The trim removed 0 bases at V and 1 base at J, leaving 2 bases unmatched. Germline CDR1 SGHDT, CDR2 YYEEEE. The CDR3 runs to 15 residues. CDR3 in amino acids: CASSLGQGSNTEAFF. In DNA, the CDR3 is TGTGCCAGCAGCTTGGGACAGGGGTCGAACACTGAAGCTTTCTTT.

This clone was observed a handful of times. V is TRBV19 and J is TRBJ1-2, with D perhaps matching TRBD1 (6 bases). The CDR3 is 13 amino acids. Germline values: CDR1 LNHDA, CDR2 SQIVND (reference sequence). Trimming removed 5 bases at V and 2 bases at J, with 9 bases between. The CDR3 DNA reads TGTGCCAGTAGTCAAACAGGGAACTATGGCTACACCTTC. This sequence encodes CASSQTGNYGYTF.

The rearrangement joins TRBV7-2 to TRBJ2-7; D might be TRBD1 (6 bases). Germline V gene data show CDR1 as SGHTA and CDR2 as FQGNSA. V was trimmed by 4 bases and J by 0 bases, leaving 10 bases between them. This CDR3 region has 14 residues. CDR3 loop: CASSSTGLSYEQYF. In DNA form, the CDR3 reads TGTGCCAGCAGCTCCACAGGGCTCTCCTACGAGCAGTACTTC.

This chain joins TRBV21-1 and TRBJ1-4; TRBD1 is taken as the D call from the table, unchecked against the DNA. TRBV21-1 is flagged as a pseudogene. The CDR3 has 17 residues. For the CDR3, the DNA is TGTGCCAGCAGCCCCCGGGACAGCCTTGCAACTAATGAAAAACTGTTTTTT. Translation: CASSPRDSLATNEKLFF.

DNA for the CDR3: TGTGCAAGTCGCTTACCGGGACAGGGGAGCGGGGAGCTGTTTTTT. Translating it yields CASRLPGQGSGELFF. The chain combines TRBV12-2 with TRBJ2-2; the D call in the table, TRBD1, was not verified against the DNA. TRBV12-2 is deemed a pseudogene. The CDR3 has 15 amino acids.

The chain is built from TRBV15 and TRBJ2-1; 10 bases agree with TRBD2. The ends lost 0 bases at V and 4 bases at J; junction bases unmatched: 6. This CDR3 is built from 17 residues. In germline, CDR1 is LNHNV, CDR2 YYDKDF (reference sequence). CDR3 loop: CATSRDRPSGSYNEQFF. CDR3 nucleotide sequence: TGTGCCACCAGCAGAGATCGACCTAGCGGGAGTTACAATGAGCAGTTCTTC.

The gene calls are TRBV25-1 and TRBJ2-1, with D possibly TRBD1 on 5 matching bases. The ends were cut back, 2 bases at V and 4 bases at J, with 12 bases in the middle. The CDR3 has 15 residues. Germline V gives CDR1 MGHDK, CDR2 SYGVNS. CDR3 DNA: TGTGCCAGCAGTGAAGGGCCTAGGGGATACAATGAGCAGTTCTTC. It codes for CASSEGPRGYNEQFF.

CDR3 sequence: CASSDKERGSYEQYF. For the CDR3, the DNA is TGCGCCAGCAGTGATAAGGAGCGGGGCTCCTACGAGCAGTACTTC. V gene TRBV10-2 combines with J gene TRBJ2-7; 7 bases line up with TRBD2. Germline V gene data show CDR1 as WSHSY and CDR2 as SAAADI. The CDR3 is 15 amino acids. Trimming removed 3 bases from V and 0 bases from J; junction bases left unmatched: 5.

The chain uses TRBV6-5 and TRBJ1-5; a possible D gene is TRBD1 (6 bases). There are 14 residues in the CDR3. The V and J ends lost 6 bases and 2 bases respectively, with 11 bases between them. Germline lookup yields CDR1 MNHEY and CDR2 SVGAGI. The CDR3 DNA sequence: TGTGCCAGCAGCCCACAGGGTGGCAATCAGCCCCAGCATTTT. Translated: CASSPQGGNQPQHF.

V usage is TRBV10-1 and J usage is TRBJ2-1, with D unresolved. Germline V gene data show CDR1 as WNHNN and CDR2 as SYGVQD (reference sequence). Trimming stripped 1 base from V and 5 bases from J, with 15 bases between. The CDR3 contains 16 residues. CDR3: CASSECYEDAHNEQFF. CDR3 sequence (DNA): TGCGCCAGCAGTGAGTGTTATGAGGATGCACACAATGAGCAGTTCTTC.

The chain employs TRBV7-8 and TRBJ1-5; possible D gene TRBD1, 5 bases. The germline V gene encodes CDR1 SGHVS and CDR2 FQNEAQ. V dropped 0 bases and J dropped 6 bases, with 21 bases sitting between them. The CDR3 totals 18 residues. CDR3 region: CASSLALPGLPSGQPQHF. Written as DNA, the CDR3 is TGTGCCAGCAGCTTAGCGCTACCGGGACTCCCTTCGGGTCAGCCCCAGCATTTT.

This clone has just a few counts. This rearrangement joins TRBV5-1 to TRBJ1-4; D unresolved. CDR1 and CDR2 from the germline V gene are SGHRS and YFSETQ. The CDR3 contains 12 residues. Trimming took 7 bases from V and 6 from J, leaving 10 bases between them. The CDR3 DNA reads as TGCGCCAGCCCACCTATATATGAAAAACTGTTTTTT. It is translated as CASPPIYEKLFF.

V usage is TRBV6-5 and J usage is TRBJ2-7; D unclear. In germline, CDR1 is MNHEY, CDR2 SVGAGI. The CDR3 sequence is 14 residues long. V was trimmed by 0 bases and J by 2 bases, leaving 8 bases between them. CDR3 amino acids: CASSYSGRTYEQYF. The CDR3 region has the DNA TGTGCCAGCAGTTACTCGGGCAGAACCTACGAGCAGTACTTC.

This sequence joins TRBV11-3 and TRBJ2-7; the match to TRBD2 covers 7 bases. The ends lost 1 base at V and 5 bases at J; junction bases unmatched: 8. Germline-derived CDR1 and CDR2 are SGHNT and YENEEA. This CDR3 has 15 residues. The CDR3 coding sequence is TGTGCCAGCAGCTTAGTTGTCGGGAGGCCCAACGAGCAGTACTTC. Translated: CASSLVVGRPNEQYF.

V and J are TRBV30 and TRBJ1-1; the D gene is possibly TRBD1 (6 bases). From germline, CDR1 is GTSNPN and CDR2 SVGIG (reference sequence). The CDR3 contains 16 residues. Trimming left V 4 bases short and J 1 base short, with 19 bases between. DNA of the CDR3: TGTGCCTGGAATGTGGACAGACGAACGTGGAACACTGAAGCTTTCTTT. Translated, it gives CAWNVDRRTWNTEAFF.

The CDR3 DNA sequence: TGTGCCAGCAGCTTAGACCTCCGCCAGTACGGGGAGCTGTTTTTT. Amino acid sequence: CASSLDLRQYGELFF. The chain couples TRBV11-3 to TRBJ2-2; D remains ambiguous. The germline V gene encodes CDR1 SGHNT and CDR2 YENEEA. V was shortened by 0 bases and J by 7 bases, with 12 bases between the two germline ends. The CDR3 runs 15 residues.

The rearrangement joins TRBV6-5 to TRBJ2-7; D unresolved. The CDR3 contains 13 residues. Trimming pared 4 bases from V and 3 bases from J, leaving 10 bases between. Per the germline V gene, CDR1 is MNHEY and CDR2 is SVGAGI. CDR3 bases: TGTGCCAGCAGTTCAAGCCCGATCTACGAGCAGTACTTC. Translated: CASSSSPIYEQYF.

CDR3 nucleotide sequence: TGTGCCAGCAGTTACAATCTAAGCTCCTACGAGCAGTACTTC. Translation: CASSYNLSSYEQYF. The rearrangement uses TRBV6-5 and TRBJ2-7, with D uncertain. The CDR3 runs to 14 residues. V lost 2 bases to trimming and J lost 0 bases, with 8 bases between them. The germline V gene encodes CDR1 MNHEY and CDR2 SVGAGI.

The V and J genes are TRBV7-8 and TRBJ2-5; TRBD1 matches at 8 bases. V lost 4 bases to trimming and J lost 0 bases; unmatched junction nucleotides: 4. Germline V gene lookup returns CDR1 SGHVS and CDR2 FQNEAQ. The CDR3 spans 15 residues. The CDR3 DNA reads TGTGCCAGCAGCTCTACGGACAGGGACCAAGAGACCCAGTACTTC. Encoded protein: CASSSTDRDQETQYF.

The gene calls are TRBV29-1 and TRBJ2-1; 7 nucleotides match TRBD2. The length of the CDR3 is 12 residues. The ends lost 0 bases at V and 13 bases at J; junction bases unmatched: 6. Germline assignment: CDR1 SQVTM and CDR2 ANQGSEA. The DNA of the CDR3 is TGCAGCGTTGAAGATTGGGGGGGGACCCAGTTCTTC. Protein: CSVEDWGGTQFF.

The chain couples TRBV4-2 to TRBJ2-5; 10 bases are shared with TRBD2. Germline V gives CDR1 LGHNA, CDR2 YNFKEQ. The length of the CDR3 is 16 residues. With V trimmed by 1 base and J by 4 bases, 6 bases remained unmatched. In nucleotides, the CDR3 is TGTGCCAGCAGCCAAGGGGGTAGCGGGAGGCCAGAGACCCAGTACTTC. This encodes CASSQGGSGRPETQYF.